This T cell receptor beta chain appears in the sequencing data of a study of blood T cell repertoires in COVID-19. Repertoires were generated with immunoSEQ multiplex PCR, while TCRdb's copy carries only in-frame clones and drops some. This sample has about 120,000 clones, with about 80% found just once. What was sequenced was peripheral blood. This TCR was recovered from a man aged 40-49 years with active or convalescent COVID-19.

The CDR3 is CASSSLDRSTEAFF. In DNA, the CDR3 is TGTGCCAGCAGCTCGCTGGACAGGAGCACTGAAGCTTTCTTT. The chain joins TRBV11-2 to TRBJ1-1; 7 bases align to TRBD1. V trimming: 4 bases; J trimming: 4 bases; junction bases outside the gene matches: 6. The germline V gene has CDR1 SGHAT and CDR2 FQNNGV. This CDR3 contains 14 residues.